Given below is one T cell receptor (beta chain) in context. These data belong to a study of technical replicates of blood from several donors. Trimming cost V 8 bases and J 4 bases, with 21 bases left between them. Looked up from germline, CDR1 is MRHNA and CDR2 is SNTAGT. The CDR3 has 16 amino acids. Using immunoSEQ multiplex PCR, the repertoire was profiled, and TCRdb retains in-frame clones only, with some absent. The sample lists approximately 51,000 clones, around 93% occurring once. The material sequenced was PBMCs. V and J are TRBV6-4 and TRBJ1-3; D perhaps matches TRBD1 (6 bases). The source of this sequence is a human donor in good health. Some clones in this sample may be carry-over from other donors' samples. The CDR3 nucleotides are TGTGCCAGCCGCCCTGACAGGACCCGCCGGGGAAACACCATATATTTT. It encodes CASRPDRTRRGNTIYF.